The 27 T cell receptor beta chains in this list originate from one sample, sequenced in a study of Graves' ophthalmopathy and Graves' hyperthyroidism (dated by TCRdb to 2017 to 2018). Sequenced using an Illumina HiSeq 2000. TCR beta CDR3 regions were amplified from RNA transcripts for repertoire sequencing. The first round of RT-PCR was done with HTBI primers and the Qiagen OneStep RT-PCR kit, and was followed by a second round of multiplex PCR, then size selection and purification. TCRdb passed the public sequencing reads through fastp at Q25 and MiXCR, retaining productive beta sequences. Under each unique CDR3 protein, matching rows form one entry showing the most common genes and DNA. Counted in this sample were over a million distinct CDR3 sequences; 35% to 45% of them appeared once. The ten largest clones take up around 10% of the sample. Sequenced: peripheral blood or thyroid tissue (not recorded which). The receptors stem from an adult man with Graves' hyperthyroidism.

This clonotype has a count of ten or more. The chain is built from TRBV19 and TRBJ1-1; D call uncertain. The CDR3 has 11 amino acids. Looked up from germline, CDR1 is LNHDA and CDR2 is SQIVND (reference sequence). The V end lost 9 bases, the J end lost 5 bases, and 10 bases lay between the germline ends. CDR3 coding DNA: TGTGCCAGCCAGACGGGGACTGAAGCTTTCTTT. This translates into CASQTGTEAFF.

This chain links TRBV19 with TRBJ1-1; D gene uncertain. The V end was cut by 7 bases, the J end by 8 bases, with 8 bases between. Per germline, CDR1 LNHDA and CDR2 SQIVND (reference sequence). The length of the CDR3 is 10 residues. The CDR3 region has the DNA TGTGCCAGTATGCTGGGCGAAGCTTTCTTT. It yields the protein CASMLGEAFF. Looking up the rest from reference TRBV19 and TRBJ1-1 gives the full variable domain: DGGITQSPKYLFRKEGQNVTLSCEQNLNHDAMYWYRQDPGQGLRLIYYSQIVNDFQKGDIAEGYSVSREKKESFPLTVTSAQKNPTAFYLCASMLGEAFFGQGTRLTVV.

A note on this clonotype: With a much larger clone just one base away, this may be a read error. The V gene is TRBV14, the J gene TRBJ2-5, with a possible D match to TRBD2 (6 bases). V dropped 4 bases and J dropped 7 bases, with 25 bases sitting between them. The CDR3 covers 17 residues. Germline-derived CDR1 and CDR2 are SGHDN and FVKESK. Here the CDR3 reads CASSPPRWGGREGTQYF. The CDR3 DNA sequence: TGTGCCAGCAGCCCCCCTCGGTGGGGCGGGCGGGAAGGGACCCAGTACTTC.

The rearrangement joins TRBV7-9 to TRBJ1-2; possible D gene TRBD1, 5 bases. This CDR3 is 13 amino acids long. Germline CDR1 and CDR2: SEHNR and FQNEAQ (reference sequence). V was shortened by 5 bases and J by 4 bases, with 11 bases between the two germline ends. The CDR3 here is CASSLQAIYGYTF. CDR3 bases: TGTGCCAGCAGCCTACAGGCTATCTATGGCTACACCTTC.

A few counts support this clonotype. The genes are TRBV7-6 and TRBJ1-4; possible D gene TRBD1, 6 bases. This CDR3 contains 15 residues. The V end lost 5 bases, the J end lost 0 bases, and 10 bases lay between the germline ends. Per germline, CDR1 SGHVS and CDR2 FNYEAQ. CDR3 nucleotide sequence: TGTGCCAGCAGCCACGACAGGACAACTAATGAAAAACTGTTTTTT. Protein: CASSHDRTTNEKLFF.

The chain links TRBV29-1 to TRBJ1-2, with D possibly TRBD1 on 6 matching bases. The CDR3 length is 13 residues. The germline V gene has CDR1 SQVTM and CDR2 ANQGSEA. Trimming stripped 8 bases from V and 4 bases from J, with 17 bases between. The CDR3 loop reads CSRDRGGAYGYTF. The DNA for the CDR3 is TGCAGCAGAGACCGCGGGGGGGCCTATGGCTACACCTTC.

The V call is TRBV20-1, the J call TRBJ2-2; 9 nucleotides agree with TRBD2. V shed 6 bases, J shed 5 bases, and the junction held 7 bases outside the gene matches. Germline V CDR1 and CDR2: DFQATT, SNEGSKA (reference sequence). The CDR3 has 14 amino acids. CDR3 nucleotides: TGCAGTGCCCCGCTTAGCGGGAGTACCGGGGAGCTGTTTTTT. Amino acids: CSAPLSGSTGELFF.

CDR3 coding DNA: TGTGCCAGCCGCTCAGGGGTCGAGCAGTACTTC. Its translation is CASRSGVEQYF. J is TRBJ2-7 and V is TRBV28; maybe TRBD1 (6 bases). The germline V gene has CDR1 MDHEN and CDR2 SYDVKM. V lost 8 bases and J 6 bases, leaving 11 bases between the germline ends. The CDR3 is 11 amino acids.

This clonotype was observed at least ten times. The J gene is TRBJ2-6, the V gene TRBV7-2, with 8 bases aligning to TRBD2. This CDR3 region has 17 residues. V was pared by 3 bases and J by 2 bases, with 6 bases of the junction left unmatched. CDR1 SGHTA and CDR2 FQGNSA come from the germline V gene. Written as DNA, the CDR3 is TGTGCCAGCAGCTTGGCCGGGCGGGGGGCTGGGGCCAACGTCCTGACTTTC. This translates into CASSLAGRGAGANVLTF.

The V and J genes are TRBV6-5 and TRBJ1-3; D possibly corresponds to TRBD1 (5 bases). Germline V gene sequence: CDR1 MNHEY, CDR2 SVGAGI. V was cut by 1 base and J by 4 bases, with 14 bases left in between. The length of the CDR3 is 16 residues. CDR3 sequence reads: CASSYLGVGSGNTIYF. CDR3 nucleotide sequence: TGTGCCAGCAGTTACTTAGGGGTCGGTTCGGGAAACACCATATATTTT.

J is TRBJ1-2 and V is TRBV12-3 or TRBV12-4; no reliable D call. V gave up 8 bases and J gave up 5 bases, with 21 bases separating them. The CDR3 length is 15 residues. CDR3 sequence reads: CASSTTQMTLYGYTF. The CDR3 nucleotides read TGTGCCAGCTCTACAACCCAGATGACCCTTTATGGCTACACCTTC.

The chain carries TRBV6-2 or TRBV6-3 and TRBJ2-7; no firm D call. Germline values: CDR1 MNHEY, CDR2 SVGEGT. V was shortened by 6 bases and J by 2 bases, with 14 bases between the two germline ends. This CDR3 contains 14 residues. CDR3 bases: TGTGCCAGCAGCCCACGGGCCAGCACCTACGAGCAGTACTTC. As protein: CASSPRASTYEQYF.

This clonotype was seen at least ten times. V gene TRBV2 combines with J gene TRBJ2-5, with a weak D call TRBD2 (6 bases). Germline loops: CDR1 SNHLY, CDR2 FYNNEI. The CDR3 runs 15 residues. The ends were cut back, 2 bases at V and 1 base at J, with 11 bases in the middle. The CDR3 loop is CASSEYVGGQETQYF. The CDR3 bases are TGTGCCAGCAGTGAATACGTGGGAGGCCAAGAGACCCAGTACTTC. Together with reference TRBV2 and TRBJ2-5, the CDR3 gives the full variable domain: EPEVTQTPSHQVTQMGQEVILRCVPISNHLYFYWYRQILGQKVEFLVSFYNNEISEKSEIFDDQFSVERPDGSNFTLKIRSTKLEDSAMYFCASSEYVGGQETQYFGPGTRLLVL.

This chain links TRBV11-2 with TRBJ2-7; 8 positions agree with TRBD1. J gave up 5 bases and V 2 bases, and 8 bases lay outside the gene matches. The CDR3 is 15 amino acids. CDR1 is SGHAT, CDR2 FQNNGV, per germline. The CDR3 nucleotides are TGTGCCAGCAGCTTATTTACTGGGACAGGTAACGAGCAGTACTTC. This sequence encodes CASSLFTGTGNEQYF.

J is TRBJ2-3 and V is TRBV29-1; weak D call: TRBD1 (6 bases). Germline CDR1 SQVTM, CDR2 ANQGSEA. The CDR3 covers 14 residues. V dropped 5 bases and J dropped 1 base, with 13 bases sitting between them. The CDR3 bases are TGCAGCGTTAAAACAGGGTGGGGCACAGATACGCAGTATTTT. Its translation: CSVKTGWGTDTQYF.

This clonotype showed up many times. The rearrangement links TRBV15 to TRBJ1-1; 9 nucleotides align to TRBD1. Germline trimming cut 3 bases from V and 6 bases from J; bases unmatched to any gene: 5. The CDR3 is 14 amino acids. The germline V gene has CDR1 LNHNV and CDR2 YYDKDF (reference sequence). CDR3 DNA sequence: TGTGCCACCAGCAGGGGACAGGGCCTCGCTGAAGCTTTCTTT. Translated: CATSRGQGLAEAFF.

The J gene is TRBJ1-4, the V gene TRBV15; TRBD1 matches 7 bases. The V segment lost 3 bases and the J segment 7 bases; nucleotides outside the gene matches: 5. This CDR3 spans 14 amino acids. The germline V gene has CDR1 LNHNV and CDR2 YYDKDF (reference sequence). The CDR3 DNA reads TGTGCCACCAGCAGCAACAGGGGTAGTGAAAAACTGTTTTTT. Its protein product is CATSSNRGSEKLFF.

This chain connects TRBV20-1 to TRBJ2-2; 10 positions agree with TRBD1. The trim removed 2 bases at V and 3 bases at J, leaving 3 bases unmatched. The CDR3 sequence is 15 residues long. Germline loops: CDR1 DFQATT, CDR2 SNEGSKA (reference sequence). CDR3: CSARMGTGDTGELFF. As DNA, the CDR3 is TGCAGTGCTAGAATGGGGACAGGGGACACCGGGGAGCTGTTTTTT.

The V gene is TRBV9, the J gene TRBJ1-4; D remains unclear. The CDR3 sequence is 15 residues long. Per germline, CDR1 SGDLS and CDR2 YYNGEE. Between the trimmed V and J ends, which lost 4 bases and 4 bases, there was a span of 14 bases. Here the CDR3 DNA reads TGTGCCAGCAGCCCCCGATGGGGTTTTAATGAAAAACTGTTTTTT. Translating it yields CASSPRWGFNEKLFF.

This clonotype was counted ten times or more. The rearrangement uses TRBV2 and TRBJ1-6; weak D call: TRBD1 (5 bases). Germline V CDR1 and CDR2: SNHLY, FYNNEI. Trimming shortened V by 6 bases and J by 11 bases, and 14 bases separated the two germline ends. This CDR3 comprises 13 residues. CDR3 bases: TGTGCCAGCAGCCGGGACGGTGGAGCACCCCTCCACTTT. This translates into CASSRDGGAPLHF. Using reference TRBV2 and TRBJ1-6 for the parts outside the CDR3, the full variable domain is EPEVTQTPSHQVTQMGQEVILRCVPISNHLYFYWYRQILGQKVEFLVSFYNNEISEKSEIFDDQFSVERPDGSNFTLKIRSTKLEDSAMYFCASSRDGGAPLHFGNGTRLTVT.

Notes on this clonotype: Given a much more abundant clone one base away, this may be a read error. Here the CDR3 omits its conserved ending phenylalanine or tryptophan, so a read error is the likely source. The chain employs TRBV2 and TRBJ1-1; TRBD1 might be the D (6 bases). The CDR3 sequence is 13 residues long. CDR1 and CDR2 from the germline V gene are SNHLY and FYNNEI. The CDR3 DNA is TGTGGAGGCAGTGGGACACAAAACACTGAAGCTTTCTCT. It specifies CGGSGTQNTEAFS.

The chain employs TRBV29-1 and TRBJ2-7; a possible D gene is TRBD2 (5 bases). In germline, CDR1 is SQVTM, CDR2 ANQGSEA. The CDR3 length is 14 residues. Trimming shortened V by 7 bases and J by 4 bases, and 20 bases separated the two germline ends. This CDR3 reads CSAVRSTMSYEQYF. The CDR3 DNA reads TGCAGCGCCGTTCGATCGACTATGAGTTACGAGCAGTACTTC.

This clonotype was recorded once. The rearrangement links TRBV29-1 to TRBJ2-1, with D unclear. Germline loops: CDR1 SQVTM, CDR2 ANQGSEA. Between the trimmed V and J ends, which lost 8 bases and 4 bases, there was a span of 12 bases. The CDR3 loop spans 12 amino acids. CDR3 nucleotide sequence: TGCAGCATCCGACCCGGGTACAATGAGCAGTTCTTC. It specifies CSIRPGYNEQFF.

This chain joins TRBV2 and TRBJ1-1, with TRBD1 matching over 9 bases. This CDR3 is 21 amino acids long. The J segment lost 0 bases and the V segment lost 2 bases, leaving 19 bases of the junction unmatched. Germline CDR1 and CDR2: SNHLY and FYNNEI. CDR3 DNA sequence: TGTGCCAGCAGTGAACGGACAGGGGCTTTTTTTGGGACCCTGGTGAACACTGAAGCTTTCTTT. This sequence encodes CASSERTGAFFGTLVNTEAFF.

This clonotype was observed a handful of times. This rearrangement joins TRBV13 to TRBJ1-1; 7 bases map to TRBD1. With V trimmed by 5 bases and J by 6 bases, 9 bases remained unmatched. CDR1 is PRHDT, CDR2 FYEKMQ, per germline (reference sequence). The CDR3 sequence is 14 residues long. The CDR3 protein is CASSPDRPRAEAFF. DNA for the CDR3: TGTGCCAGCAGCCCGGACAGGCCCAGGGCTGAAGCTTTCTTT.

The chain couples TRBV2 to TRBJ2-7; 10 positions match TRBD1. This CDR3 is 17 amino acids long. Germline V gene sequence: CDR1 SNHLY, CDR2 FYNNEI. After removal of 2 bases from V and 1 base from J, the junction contained 8 bases not matched to a gene. The CDR3 here is CASSERAPGQGSYEQYF. The CDR3 DNA reads as TGTGCCAGCAGTGAACGTGCCCCGGGACAGGGGTCCTACGAGCAGTACTTC.

The chain links TRBV28 to TRBJ1-5; no clear D gene. CDR3 length: 14 amino acids. The ends were cut back, 6 bases at V and 7 bases at J, with 16 bases in the middle. Germline V gene data show CDR1 as MDHEN and CDR2 as SYDVKM. This CDR3 is CASRVPATTQPQHF. CDR3 in DNA: TGTGCCAGCAGAGTCCCGGCAACGACGCAGCCCCAGCATTTT.